The 12 T cell receptor beta chains reported below all come from one sample, sequenced in a study of CD4 T cells in relation to SARS-CoV-2 and coronaviruses. The method was immunoSEQ multiplex PCR; TCRdb's version includes in-frame clones alone and lacks a portion of them. The sample holds approximately 50,000 clones, about 91% seen once. The material sequenced was naive CD4+ T cells from PBMCs. Subset here: naive CD4+ T cells isolated by negative enrichment. The receptors were sampled from an adult with COVID-19.

V gene TRBV5-4 combines with J gene TRBJ2-5; 7 positions match TRBD2. CDR1 and CDR2 from the germline V gene are SGHNT and YYREEE (reference sequence). J gave up 5 bases and V 0 bases, and 7 bases lay outside the gene matches. The CDR3 has 15 residues. The CDR3 spells CASSLAGGSGETQYF. The CDR3 DNA sequence: TGTGCCAGCAGCTTGGCGGGCGGGAGTGGGGAGACCCAGTACTTC.

The rearrangement links TRBV4-1 to TRBJ2-4; D remains unclear. CDR1 is MGHRA, CDR2 YSYEKL, per germline. This CDR3 is 15 amino acids long. V dropped 0 bases and J dropped 0 bases, with 6 bases sitting between them. This chain's CDR3 is CASSQEGTAKNIQYF. For the CDR3, the DNA is TGCGCCAGCAGCCAAGAAGGTACAGCCAAAAACATTCAGTACTTC.

The chain carries TRBV7-3 and TRBJ2-1; tentative D call: TRBD2 (6 bases). Trimming cost V 2 bases and J 0 bases, with 20 bases left between them. Germline V lookup: CDR1 SGHTA, CDR2 FQGTGA. The CDR3 length is 19 residues. The CDR3 loop is CASSLGGVKAESSYNEQFF. CDR3 nucleotide sequence: TGTGCCAGCAGCTTAGGCGGGGTTAAAGCGGAGAGCTCCTACAATGAGCAGTTCTTC.

CDR3 in DNA: TGTGCCAGCAGTTACCTATGGACTAGCGGGATTACAGATACGCAGTATTTT. Residues: CASSYLWTSGITDTQYF. The rearrangement joins TRBV6-2 or TRBV6-3 to TRBJ2-3, with 12 nucleotides matching TRBD2. CDR3 length equals 17 residues. J lost 3 bases, V lost 2 bases, and 6 bases had no gene match. Germline-derived CDR1 and CDR2 are MNHEY and SVGEGT.

V and J are TRBV7-8 and TRBJ2-2; a possible D gene is TRBD1 (6 bases). This CDR3 is 15 amino acids long. Germline V gene sequence: CDR1 SGHVS, CDR2 FQNEAQ. The V and J ends lost 6 bases and 5 bases respectively, with 16 bases between them. CDR3 DNA: TGTGCCAGCAGAGACAGGACCCAGGAAACCGGGGAGCTGTTTTTT. Amino acid sequence: CASRDRTQETGELFF.

On this clone itself: At the DNA level, this CDR3 is encoded by other sequences in the same sample as well. V and J are TRBV9 and TRBJ2-3; 8 nucleotides line up with TRBD2. The CDR3 is made up of 15 amino acids. J gave up 0 bases and V 1 base, and 1 base lay outside the gene matches. CDR1 is SGDLS, CDR2 YYNGEE, per germline. The CDR3 nucleotides read TGTGCCAGCAGCGTAACTAGCGGAAGCACAGATACGCAGTATTTT. Translation gives CASSVTSGSTDTQYF.

The genes are TRBV7-9 and TRBJ1-1; no reliable D call. The V end was cut by 5 bases, the J end by 5 bases, with 18 bases between. The CDR3 covers 15 residues. Germline-derived CDR1 and CDR2 are SEHNR and FQNEAQ (reference sequence). This CDR3 is CASSTGRPRGTEAFF. The CDR3 DNA reads TGTGCCAGCAGCACCGGACGCCCGCGGGGAACTGAAGCTTTCTTT.

The genes are TRBV5-1 and TRBJ2-5; 11 nucleotides align to TRBD1. This CDR3 is built from 16 residues. The germline V gene encodes CDR1 SGHRS and CDR2 YFSETQ. J gave up 2 bases and V 5 bases, and 8 bases lay outside the gene matches. CDR3 bases: TGCGCCAGCAGACGAGGACAGGGGGCTCGACAAGAGACCCAGTACTTC. It is translated as CASRRGQGARQETQYF.

J is TRBJ2-2 and V is TRBV19; TRBD2 aligns across 11 bases. CDR3 length equals 16 residues. The V and J ends lost 6 bases and 4 bases, in that order; junction bases with no gene match: 7. Germline V gene sequence: CDR1 LNHDA, CDR2 SQIVND (reference sequence). DNA for the CDR3: TGTGCCAGTAGACGACTAGCGGGATTCAGCACCGGGGAGCTGTTTTTT. This translates into CASRRLAGFSTGELFF.

This chain uses TRBV18 with TRBJ2-7; a possible D gene is TRBD2 (5 bases). The CDR3 covers 13 residues. Per the germline V gene, CDR1 is KGHSH and CDR2 is LQKENI. Trimming removed 2 bases at V and 5 bases at J, with 10 bases between. The CDR3 sequence is CASSPRAADEQYF. In DNA, the CDR3 is TGTGCCAGCTCACCAAGAGCGGCAGACGAGCAGTACTTC.

This clone was seen more than once but under ten times. This rearrangement joins TRBV19 to TRBJ2-7; 7 positions match TRBD1. V dropped 7 bases and J dropped 0; count of bases not matched to a gene: 6. CDR1 is LNHDA and CDR2 is SQIVND in the germline V gene (reference sequence). The CDR3 is 14 amino acids. The CDR3 loop is CASTPTGSSYEQYF. Here the CDR3 DNA reads TGTGCCAGTACCCCGACAGGGAGCTCCTACGAGCAGTACTTC.

The chain uses TRBV5-4 and TRBJ2-7, with 12 bases identical to TRBD2. The CDR3 covers 17 residues. V lost 0 bases and J lost 7; bases outside the gene matches: 11. Germline assignment: CDR1 SGHNT and CDR2 YYREEE (reference sequence). The CDR3 is CASSLGLAGVISDEQYF. The CDR3 bases are TGTGCCAGCAGCTTGGGACTAGCGGGAGTAATTTCGGATGAGCAGTACTTC.